This T cell receptor (beta chain) derives from a study of neurological immune-mediated disorders (dated by TCRdb to between 2018 and 2021). About the study as a whole: Among the roughly 35 multiple sclerosis patients, approximately 30 had relapsing-remitting MS and 3 had secondary progressive MS. The roughly 100 TCR-beta libraries covered PBMC samples along with longitudinal samples, technical triplicates, and paired sorted CD4+ and CD8+ T-cell subsets. The cohort included about 70 subjects: roughly 14 with HAM/TSP, about 34 with multiple sclerosis, and roughly 20 healthy controls. Using UMI-based sequencing, the study compared peripheral blood TCR-beta repertoires from patients with HTLV-I-associated myelopathy (HAM/TSP), patients with multiple sclerosis, and healthy controls.

To synthesize cDNA, template-switch 5'RACE was performed with a primer carrying a 10-nucleotide random unique molecular identifier so that each TCR transcript was tagged. Over 180 million TCR-beta sequences, covering 15-18 subjects, were produced in each sequencing run. The RNeasy kit was used to extract total RNA. TCR-beta VDJ regions were amplified with primers for the TCR constant region and the 5'RACE anchor, using the KAPA Real-time Library Amplification kit. Sample indexes and Illumina adaptors were added in a first PCR, after which library yield was increased in a second PCR. After Ampure bead purification, the TCR product of roughly 650 bp was size-selected on a 2% E-gel SizeSelection system. Before pooling, library quality was assessed on a Bioanalyzer, concentration was determined with Qubit, and library quantification was performed with the Kapa Library Quantification kit. An Illumina HiSeq 2500 was used to sequence the libraries paired-end at 2 x 150 bp. To increase sequence diversity, about 25-30% phiX was spiked into each library pool. For the original study's pipeline: The quality-filtered reads were processed with the UMI-based MiGEC pipeline, whose error correction step removed more than 80% of the raw TCR sequences. VDJ genes were aligned to IMGT germline references, and clonotypes were defined by unique CDR3 amino acid sequence plus V-J genes. Clonal expansion, Shannon diversity and CDR3 relatedness were evaluated with VDJtools (CalcPairwiseDistances, ClusterSamples), while phylogenetic trees were built in CLCbio workbench. Clones with at least 8 unique UMIs were defined as expanded, with this threshold being based on coefficient-of-variation modelling across technical triplicates. TCRdb cleaned the public reads at Q25 with fastp, built clones with MiXCR and kept in-frame beta chains. Merged by CDR3 protein, the rows form single entries marked with the most common genes and DNA. In this record, the V and J calls reflect TCRdb's handling and not the investigators' own analysis. The sample table records about 70,000 distinct CDR3 sequences; 3.2% of these occur just once. The ten most abundant clones make up roughly 5.2% of the sample.

For the unsorted PBMC libraries, 2 million PBMCs were stored in RNAlater at -80 degrees C until RNA extraction and were used to generate the libraries. Multiple sclerosis patients were enrolled in a US clinical protocol evaluating disease progression by magnetic resonance imaging. Peripheral blood was subjected to Ficoll-Hypaque density gradient centrifugation to isolate PBMCs, which were then cryopreserved in liquid nitrogen. What the authors observed across the whole study: No association of the MS cluster with clinical or MRI features was observed, and the need for larger cohorts was stated by the authors. The highest TCR clonal expansion was observed in HAM/TSP patients, whereas the lowest was observed in MS patients, even when compared with healthy controls. In phylogenetic analysis, the repertoires of 18 of 34 MS patients grouped into a cluster of related CDR3 sequences, which suggests a possible signature at the repertoire level. No identical CDR3 amino acid sequences were found to be shared among expanded clones across subjects, suggesting that TCR-beta repertoires were private in all groups.

The germline V gene yields SGHTA for CDR1 and FQGNSA for CDR2. The CDR3 runs 15 amino acids, cysteine and phenylalanine included. The CDR3 DNA has 45 bases and is translated from base 1. V sheds 4 bases and J sheds 4 bases, leaving 14 bases between their ends. This clonotype was detected many times. Its antigen is still unknown. Qualities for individual bases were not recorded, and no much larger clone is one base off. The TCR comes from a woman aged 50 to 65 with multiple sclerosis. Recombination linked TRBV7-2 to TRBJ2-1; the D gene is perhaps TRBD1 or TRBD2, as each covers 5 bases. The sequenced sample was PBMCs. The CDR3 region: CASSSGPYTYNEQFF. The DNA sequence reads TGTGCCAGCAGCTCGGGACCCTACACTTACAATGAGCAGTTCTTC.